This TCR beta chain was observed in a study of T cell responses to AZD1222 COVID-19 vaccine. Study results and limitations: Donors were mostly white British, more females; clonal diversity possibly underestimated. Repertoire sampling happened only post peak T cell response. CD4 TCRs covered the whole spike, strongest at regions 160-218 and 743-854. At baseline, seropositivity was found in only a handful of AZD1222 recipients.

Some clones are missing from TCRdb's copy, which holds only in-frame ones; the method was immunoSEQ multiplex PCR. The sample shows more than 70,000 clones, roughly 86% of them seen only once. As concerns this clone: The antigen remains unidentified.

The CDR3 contains 14 residues. Trimming pared 2 bases from V and 0 bases from J, leaving 7 bases between. The chain joins TRBV23-1 to TRBJ1-1; D is unresolved. TRBV23-1 is annotated as an ORF whose role is uncertain. Sequencing was performed on peripheral blood, taken on day 0 of MenACWY control vaccination. The TCR sequence derives from an adult in good health. The CDR3 sequence is CASSQERMNTEAFF. The CDR3 nucleotides read TGCGCCAGCAGTCAAGAACGAATGAACACTGAAGCTTTCTTT.